What follows are 24 T cell receptor beta chains derived from one specimen sequenced in a study of blood T cell repertoires in COVID-19. Profiled with immunoSEQ multiplex PCR; TCRdb holds only in-frame clones, not every one. The data show approximately 270,000 clones, approximately 91% seen once. What was sequenced was PBMCs or T cells enriched from blood (not recorded which). Every receptor here comes from a human donor in a cohort exposed to, infected with or recovered from COVID-19 (not recorded which). The donor label of this sample is uncertain.

This rearrangement joins TRBV11-3 to TRBJ2-6; 8 nucleotides line up with TRBD1. The CDR3 loop spans 15 amino acids. Germline V gene lookup returns CDR1 SGHNT and CDR2 YENEEA. V trimming: 6 bases; J trimming: 1 base; junction bases outside the gene matches: 2. CDR3 in amino acids: CASSQGASGANVLTF. In DNA, the CDR3 is TGTGCCAGCAGTCAGGGGGCTTCTGGGGCCAACGTCCTGACTTTC.

The rearrangement links TRBV19 to TRBJ2-5, with a weak D call TRBD2 (6 bases). From germline, CDR1 is LNHDA and CDR2 SQIVND (reference sequence). V lost 5 bases to trimming and J lost 4 bases, with 14 bases between them. The CDR3 length is 14 residues. The CDR3 sequence is CASSGSTGAETQYF. CDR3 DNA: TGTGCCAGTAGTGGATCGACGGGAGCAGAGACCCAGTACTTC.

The V gene is TRBV5-1, the J gene TRBJ2-7, with D possibly matching TRBD2 (6 bases). Trimming stripped 4 bases from V and 0 bases from J, with 11 bases between. The CDR3 spans 14 residues. CDR1 is SGHRS, CDR2 YFSETQ, per germline. The CDR3 loop reads CASSRDSSSYEQYF. For the CDR3, the DNA is TGCGCCAGCAGCCGGGACTCGAGCTCCTACGAGCAGTACTTC. Full variable domain (missing parts from reference TRBV5-1 and TRBJ2-7): KAGVTQTPRYLIKTRGQQVTLSCSPISGHRSVSWYQQTPGQGLQFLFEYFSETQRNKGNFPGRFSGRQFSNSRSEMNVSTLELGDSALYLCASSRDSSSYEQYFGPGTRLTVT.

The chain carries TRBV27 and TRBJ2-1; D may be TRBD2 (6 bases). CDR1 is MNHEY and CDR2 is SMNVEV in the germline V gene (reference sequence). V was trimmed by 4 bases and J by 4 bases, leaving 11 bases between them. This CDR3 is 14 amino acids long. CDR3 protein: CASSSQTRYNEQFF. CDR3 nucleotide sequence: TGTGCCAGCAGTTCGCAGACTAGGTACAATGAGCAGTTCTTC.

The chain joins TRBV5-4 to TRBJ1-1; D is possibly TRBD1 (5 bases). Per germline, CDR1 SGHNT and CDR2 YYREEE (reference sequence). The length of the CDR3 is 13 residues. With 5 bases removed from V and 1 base from J, the gap between germline ends came to 9 bases. The DNA of the CDR3 is TGTGCCAGCAGGGGGCAGGGGAACACTGAAGCTTTCTTT. It translates to CASRGQGNTEAFF.

V and J are TRBV18 and TRBJ2-7; 11 bases fit TRBD2. After removal of 0 bases from V and 5 bases from J, the junction contained 0 bases not matched to a gene. CDR3 length: 14 residues. Germline assignment: CDR1 KGHSH and CDR2 LQKENI. The CDR3 sequence: CASSPPSGGDEQYF. The CDR3 DNA reads TGTGCCAGCTCACCACCTAGCGGGGGGGACGAGCAGTACTTC.

The rearrangement joins TRBV11-2 to TRBJ1-1, with 9 bases aligning to TRBD1. Germline-derived CDR1 and CDR2 are SGHAT and FQNNGV. The CDR3 length is 17 residues. V was pared by 4 bases and J by 0 bases, with 9 bases of the junction left unmatched. CDR3 in amino acids: CASSWPRDRGMNTEAFF. Written as DNA, the CDR3 is TGTGCCAGCAGCTGGCCCCGCGACAGGGGGATGAACACTGAAGCTTTCTTT. Full variable domain (remainder filled in from reference TRBV11-2 and TRBJ1-1): EAGVAQSPRYKIIEKRQSVAFWCNPISGHATLYWYQQILGQGPKLLIQFQNNGVVDDSQLPKDRFSAERLKGVDSTLKIQPAKLEDSAVYLCASSWPRDRGMNTEAFFGQGTRLTVV.

The V and J genes are TRBV28 and TRBJ2-7; 10 bases are a match to TRBD2. The trim removed 8 bases at V and 4 bases at J, leaving 11 bases unmatched. The CDR3 covers 15 residues. Germline values: CDR1 MDHEN, CDR2 SYDVKM. In nucleotides, the CDR3 is TGTGCCAGCGGGATCCCTAGCGGGGGCCCATACGAGCAGTACTTC. Translation: CASGIPSGGPYEQYF.

The chain uses TRBV27 and TRBJ1-6, with TRBD1 matching 8 bases. J was trimmed by 9 bases and V by 5 bases; bases with no gene match: 18. Germline CDR1 is MNHEY and CDR2 is SMNVEV (reference sequence). The CDR3 is 18 residues long. Here the CDR3 DNA reads TGTGCCAGCAGTCGCCTCCGGGACAGGAAGGTGGGAATTTCACCCCTCCACTTT. This sequence encodes CASSRLRDRKVGISPLHF.

The CDR3 spells CAWKLRDLYTDTQYF. As DNA, the CDR3 is TGTGCCTGGAAATTGAGGGACTTGTACACAGATACGCAGTATTTT. The chain is built from TRBV30 and TRBJ2-3, with D possibly being TRBD2 (6 bases). CDR1 and CDR2 (germline): GTSNPN, SVGIG (reference sequence). The CDR3 length is 15 residues. Trimming removed 4 bases from V and 2 bases from J, with 16 bases in between.

The chain couples TRBV4-2 to TRBJ1-1; D not resolved. The V and J ends lost 1 base and 7 bases respectively, with 16 bases between them. Germline assignment: CDR1 LGHNA and CDR2 YNFKEQ. This CDR3 spans 15 amino acids. CDR3 nucleotides: TGTGCCAGCAGCCAAGCGGGAGGTGGGAATATTGAAGCTTTCTTT. It yields the protein CASSQAGGGNIEAFF.

This clone came up once. In DNA form, the CDR3 reads TGCGCCAGCAGCCAGCTATTCACTAGCGGGGAGAGCACAGATACGCAGTATTTT. Translated, it gives CASSQLFTSGESTDTQYF. The chain is built from TRBV4-1 and TRBJ2-3; 10 bases match TRBD2. The J segment lost 0 bases and the V segment lost 3 bases, leaving 9 bases of the junction unmatched. This CDR3 has 18 amino acids. The germline gives CDR1 MGHRA, CDR2 YSYEKL.

This clone has more than one count but fewer than ten. The DNA for the CDR3 is TGCGCCAGCAGCTTGGAGGGACATGCCTCTGGAAACACCATATATTTT. Translated: CASSLEGHASGNTIYF. V is TRBV5-1 and J is TRBJ1-3, with D tentatively TRBD1 (6 bases). The CDR3 is made up of 16 amino acids. Trimming stripped 0 bases from V and 0 bases from J, with 10 bases between. CDR1 is SGHRS and CDR2 is YFSETQ in the germline V gene.

The chain couples TRBV19 to TRBJ2-7; TRBD1 matches 11 bases. CDR3 length equals 15 residues. Germline V gene data show CDR1 as LNHDA and CDR2 as SQIVND (reference sequence). V shed 4 bases, J shed 2 bases, and the junction held 4 bases outside the gene matches. The CDR3 loop is CASSTRTGGAYEQYF. The CDR3 bases are TGTGCCAGTAGTACCCGGACAGGGGGCGCCTACGAGCAGTACTTC.

The genes are TRBV15 and TRBJ1-1; possible D gene TRBD1, 6 bases. Germline assignment: CDR1 LNHNV and CDR2 YYDKDF (reference sequence). The CDR3 is 14 amino acids. Deletions cut 1 base from V and 1 base from J, with 7 bases between. The CDR3 nucleotides are TGTGCCACCAGCAGAGGGGGGCCGAACACTGAAGCTTTCTTT. It is translated as CATSRGGPNTEAFF.

The chain recombines TRBV12-2 with TRBJ1-2; TRBD1, the table's D call, was not compared with the DNA. TRBV12-2 is shown as a pseudogene. The CDR3 is made up of 13 amino acids. CDR3 coding DNA: TGTGCAAGTCGCCCGCCTTCGACAGAAGGCTACACCTTC. Encoded protein: CASRPPSTEGYTF.

The chain employs TRBV30 and TRBJ2-5; unclear D gene. The V and J ends lost 8 bases and 6 bases respectively, with 22 bases between them. The CDR3 length is 14 residues. The germline V gene has CDR1 GTSNPN and CDR2 SVGIG (reference sequence). This chain's CDR3 is CAGEERVPRKTQYF. CDR3 coding DNA: TGTGCCGGAGAGGAGCGAGTACCTCGGAAGACCCAGTACTTC.

The CDR3, as DNA: TGTGCTAGTGGTTTGGGTTTTTCAGGGCAGCCCCAGCATTTT. It yields the protein CASGLGFSGQPQHF. This sequence joins TRBV12-5 and TRBJ1-5; D is perhaps TRBD1 (5 bases). Trimming took off 1 base at V and 7 bases at J, with 11 bases between the two ends. This CDR3 is built from 14 residues. Germline V gene lookup returns CDR1 LGHNT and CDR2 FRNRAP.

This sequence joins TRBV3-1 (or the pseudogene TRBV3-2) and TRBJ1-1; D unclear. The CDR3 extends over 13 amino acids. CDR1 LGHDT and CDR2 YNNKEL come from the germline V gene (reference sequence). The V end lost 0 bases, the J end lost 10 bases, and 12 bases lay between the germline ends. The CDR3 reads CASSQDSRGTAFF. Written as DNA, the CDR3 is TGTGCCAGCAGCCAAGATTCGCGGGGTACAGCTTTCTTT.

The chain couples TRBV2 to TRBJ2-7; D call uncertain. Germline V gene lookup returns CDR1 SNHLY and CDR2 FYNNEI. This CDR3 is 12 amino acids long. The V gene lost 2 bases and the J gene lost 3 bases, with 5 bases spanning the gap. The CDR3 sequence: CASSEILYEQYF. In nucleotides, the CDR3 is TGTGCCAGCAGTGAAATTCTCTACGAGCAGTACTTC.

This chain links TRBV5-8 with TRBJ2-6, with 9 bases identical to TRBD1. Germline-derived CDR1 and CDR2 are SGHTS and YDEGEE. With 3 bases clipped from V and 4 bases from J, the junction kept 5 bases outside the gene matches. This CDR3 spans 16 amino acids. This CDR3 reads CASSSTGGMGANVLTF. DNA of the CDR3: TGTGCCAGCAGCTCGACAGGGGGTATGGGGGCCAACGTCCTGACTTTC.

The CDR3, as DNA: TGTGCCAGCAGCTCCCAAAGGACAGGGGGCGCAGGGGCTTTCTTT. Its translation is CASSSQRTGGAGAFF. J is TRBJ1-1 and V is TRBV7-8; 11 bases match TRBD1. After removal of 4 bases from V and 11 bases from J, the junction contained 12 bases not matched to a gene. Germline CDR1 is SGHVS and CDR2 is FQNEAQ. The CDR3 extends over 15 amino acids.

V usage is TRBV5-4 and J usage is TRBJ2-3, with 12 bases aligning to TRBD2. J was trimmed by 2 bases and V by 2 bases; bases with no gene match: 3. Germline V gene sequence: CDR1 SGHNT, CDR2 YYREEE (reference sequence). The CDR3 extends over 16 amino acids. The DNA of the CDR3 is TGTGCCAGCAGCTTATGGACTAGCGGGAACACAGATACGCAGTATTTT. Translation: CASSLWTSGNTDTQYF.

This chain uses TRBV12-3 or TRBV12-4 with TRBJ1-2; D gene ambiguous. Trimming cost V 5 bases and J 7 bases, with 14 bases left between them. The CDR3 has 13 amino acids. The CDR3 reads CASSPIRAGGYTF. The CDR3 DNA is TGTGCCAGCAGTCCAATCCGGGCGGGTGGCTACACCTTC.